One sample yielded the 8 T cell receptor beta chains listed below, sequenced in a study of early T cells in non-severe SARS-CoV-2 infection. TCRdb analysed the 5' RACE reads with MiXCR anew, one entry per CDR3 protein. The sample comprises over 95,000 distinct CDR3 sequences, around 16% of which are singletons, and around 1.3% rests with the top ten. Sequences were obtained from whole blood. These receptors were obtained from an adult who was a healthcare worker with PCR-confirmed SARS-CoV-2 infection or an uninfected control (not recorded which).

This clonotype was counted only a few times. The chain has TRBV29-1 and TRBJ2-5; 8 nucleotides line up with TRBD2. Trimming took 7 bases from V and 7 from J; bases not matched to a gene: 8. CDR1 and CDR2 from the germline V gene are SQVTM and ANQGSEA. The CDR3 totals 12 residues. CDR3 DNA sequence: TGCAGCGGGGGAGCGGGAGAAGTGACCCAGTACTTC. Translated: CSGGAGEVTQYF.

The rearrangement joins TRBV27 to TRBJ2-2; 15 nucleotides match TRBD2. The CDR3 extends over 19 amino acids. Per germline, CDR1 MNHEY and CDR2 SMNVEV (reference sequence). With V trimmed by 0 bases and J by 6 bases, 8 bases remained unmatched. The CDR3 bases are TGTGCCAGCAGTTTATCGATGCCGGGACTAGCGGGGGGTCCCGGGGAGCTGTTTTTT. As protein: CASSLSMPGLAGGPGELFF.

The chain links TRBV29-1 to TRBJ1-1; D might be TRBD1 (6 bases). The CDR3 has 13 amino acids. Per germline, CDR1 SQVTM and CDR2 ANQGSEA. With 2 bases removed from V and 4 bases from J, the gap between germline ends came to 11 bases. The CDR3 coding sequence is TGCAGCGTTGAAAGGGGGAGCGGCACTGAAGCTTTCTTT. Encoded protein: CSVERGSGTEAFF.

V is TRBV28 and J is TRBJ2-5, with 7 nucleotides matching TRBD2. CDR1 and CDR2 from the germline V gene are MDHEN and SYDVKM. The CDR3 covers 14 residues. J gave up 5 bases and V 3 bases, and 6 bases lay outside the gene matches. The CDR3 loop reads CASSFAGVLETQYF. DNA of the CDR3: TGTGCCAGCAGTTTTGCGGGAGTTTTGGAGACCCAGTACTTC.

The sample holds a few counts of this clonotype. The chain uses TRBV5-4 and TRBJ1-3; D perhaps matches TRBD1 (5 bases). Between the trimmed V and J ends, which lost 0 bases and 2 bases, there was a span of 12 bases. The CDR3 loop spans 16 amino acids. Germline lookup yields CDR1 SGHNT and CDR2 YYREEE (reference sequence). Here the CDR3 reads CASSLARGTAGNTIYF. The CDR3 DNA follows: TGTGCCAGCAGCTTGGCAAGAGGGACGGCTGGAAACACCATATATTTT.

The CDR3 DNA reads as TGCGCCAGCAGCCAAGAGGCCCTCTTGAGCTATGAGCAGTTCTTC. Its translation: CASSQEALLSYEQFF. This chain joins TRBV4-3 and TRBJ2-1, with D uncertain. This CDR3 comprises 15 residues. V gave up 0 bases and J gave up 8 bases, with 14 bases separating them. Germline assignment: CDR1 LGHNA and CDR2 YSLEER.

This clonotype was counted a few times. The J gene is TRBJ2-7, the V gene TRBV29-1; TRBD2 is a possible D gene (5 bases). The V gene's germline CDR1 is SQVTM and CDR2 ANQGSEA. Trimming took off 4 bases at V and 1 base at J, with 14 bases between the two ends. CDR3 length: 14 amino acids. CDR3 coding DNA: TGCAGCGTTGGGGAGTTTTCAACATCCTACGAGCAGTACTTC. Translated, it gives CSVGEFSTSYEQYF.

This clonotype was seen a handful of times. V is TRBV18 and J is TRBJ1-1, with unresolved D. Trimming shortened V by 6 bases and J by 5 bases, and 16 bases separated the two germline ends. Germline CDR1 reads KGHSH; CDR2 reads LQKENI. This CDR3 comprises 14 residues. CDR3: CASSPVLAGTEAFF. CDR3 nucleotides: TGTGCCAGCTCCCCTGTACTTGCGGGGACTGAAGCTTTCTTT.